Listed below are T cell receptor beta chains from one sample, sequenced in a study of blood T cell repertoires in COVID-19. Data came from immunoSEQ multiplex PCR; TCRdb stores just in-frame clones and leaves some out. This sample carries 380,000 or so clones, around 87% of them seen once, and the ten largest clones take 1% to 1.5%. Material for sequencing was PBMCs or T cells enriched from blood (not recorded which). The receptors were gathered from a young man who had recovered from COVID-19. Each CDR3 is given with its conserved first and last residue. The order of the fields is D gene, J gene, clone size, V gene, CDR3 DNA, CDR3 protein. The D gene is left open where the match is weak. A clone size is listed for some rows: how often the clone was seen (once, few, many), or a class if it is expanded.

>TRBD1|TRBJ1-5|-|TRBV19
TGTGCCAGTAGTATTTCGCAGGGGGCGTTTGAGAAGCCCCAGCATTTT
CASSISQGAFEKPQHF
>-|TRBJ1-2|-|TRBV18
TGTGCCAGCTCACAATCCGGGAAAGATAACTATGGCTACACCTTC
CASSQSGKDNYGYTF
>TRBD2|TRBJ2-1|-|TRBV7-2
TGTGCCAGCAGCTTACTCGGGGGGGCCTACAATGAGCAGTTCTTC
CASSLLGGAYNEQFF
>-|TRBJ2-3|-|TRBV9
TGTGCCAGCAGCGTAGCTGGGGGGGCCAAGACAGATACGCAGTATTTT
CASSVAGGAKTDTQYF
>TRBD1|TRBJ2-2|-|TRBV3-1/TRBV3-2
TGTGCCAGCAGCCAAGAAAGTAATAAGGGACAGGGGAACACCGGGGAGCTGTTTTTT
CASSQESNKGQGNTGELFF
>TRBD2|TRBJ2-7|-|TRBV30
TGTGCCTGGAGTCTCGGGACTACCTACGAGCAGTACTTC
CAWSLGTTYEQYF
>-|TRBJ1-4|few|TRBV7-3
TGTGCCAGCAGCTTAAATCCGCCGGGGTGGGGAGAAAAACTGTTTTTT
CASSLNPPGWGEKLFF
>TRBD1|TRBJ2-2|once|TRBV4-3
TGCGCCAGCCTAAACAGGGGCACCGGGGAGCTGTTTTTT
CASLNRGTGELFF
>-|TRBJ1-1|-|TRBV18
TGTGCCAGCTCACCACTGAGGACTGCGATGAACACTGAAGCTTTCTTT
CASSPLRTAMNTEAFF
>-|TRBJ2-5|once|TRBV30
TGTGCCTGGAATAGGGAGTTAAGTGAGACCCAGTACTTC
CAWNRELSETQYF
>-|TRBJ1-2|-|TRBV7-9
TGTGCCAGCAGCCTCGGGACACTTAATGGCTACACCTTC
CASSLGTLNGYTF
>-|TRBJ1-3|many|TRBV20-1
TGCAGTGCTAGTCCCCGGGGAAGATCTGGAAACACCATATATTTT
CSASPRGRSGNTIYF
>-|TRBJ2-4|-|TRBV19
TGTGCCAGTAGTATACAGGGTCAGAACATTCAGTACTTC
CASSIQGQNIQYF